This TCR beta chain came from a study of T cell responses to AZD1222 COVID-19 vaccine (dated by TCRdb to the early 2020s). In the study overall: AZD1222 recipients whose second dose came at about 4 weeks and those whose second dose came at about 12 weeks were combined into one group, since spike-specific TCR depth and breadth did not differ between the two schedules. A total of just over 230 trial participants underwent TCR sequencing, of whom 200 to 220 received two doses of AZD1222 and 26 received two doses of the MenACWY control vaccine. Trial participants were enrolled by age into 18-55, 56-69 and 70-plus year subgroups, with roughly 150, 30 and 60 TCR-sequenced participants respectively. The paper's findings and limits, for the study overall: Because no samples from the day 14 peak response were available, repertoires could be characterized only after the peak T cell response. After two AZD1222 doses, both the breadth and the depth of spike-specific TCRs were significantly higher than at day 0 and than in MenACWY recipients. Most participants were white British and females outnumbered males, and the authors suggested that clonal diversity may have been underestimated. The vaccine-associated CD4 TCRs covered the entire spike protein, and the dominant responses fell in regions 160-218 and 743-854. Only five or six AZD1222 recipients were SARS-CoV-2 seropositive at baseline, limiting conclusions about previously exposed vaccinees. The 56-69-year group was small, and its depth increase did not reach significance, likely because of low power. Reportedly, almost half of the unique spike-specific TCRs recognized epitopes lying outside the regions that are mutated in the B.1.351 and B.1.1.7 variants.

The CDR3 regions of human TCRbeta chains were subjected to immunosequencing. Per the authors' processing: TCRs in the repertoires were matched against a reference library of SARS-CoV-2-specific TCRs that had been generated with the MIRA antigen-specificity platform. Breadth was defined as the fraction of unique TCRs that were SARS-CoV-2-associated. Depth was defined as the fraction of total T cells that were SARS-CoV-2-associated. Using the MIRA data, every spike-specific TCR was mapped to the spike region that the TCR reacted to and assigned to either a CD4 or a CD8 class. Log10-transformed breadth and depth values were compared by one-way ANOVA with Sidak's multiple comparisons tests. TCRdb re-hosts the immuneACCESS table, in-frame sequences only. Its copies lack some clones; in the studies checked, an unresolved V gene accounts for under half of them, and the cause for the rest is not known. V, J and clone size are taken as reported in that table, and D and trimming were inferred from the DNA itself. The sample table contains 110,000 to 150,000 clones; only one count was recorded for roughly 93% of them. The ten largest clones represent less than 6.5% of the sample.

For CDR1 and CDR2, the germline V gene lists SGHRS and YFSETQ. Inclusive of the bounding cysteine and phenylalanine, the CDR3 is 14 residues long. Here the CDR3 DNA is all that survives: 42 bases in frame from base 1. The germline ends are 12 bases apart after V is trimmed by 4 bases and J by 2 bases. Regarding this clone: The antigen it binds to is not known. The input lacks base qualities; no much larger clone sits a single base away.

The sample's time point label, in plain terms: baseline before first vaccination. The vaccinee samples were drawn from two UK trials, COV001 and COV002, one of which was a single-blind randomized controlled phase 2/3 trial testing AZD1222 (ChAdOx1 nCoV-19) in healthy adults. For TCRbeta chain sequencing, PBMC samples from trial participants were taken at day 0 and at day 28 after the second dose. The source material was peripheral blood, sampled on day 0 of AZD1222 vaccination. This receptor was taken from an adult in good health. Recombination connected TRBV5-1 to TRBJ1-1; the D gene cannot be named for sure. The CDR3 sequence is CASSLDISNTEAFF. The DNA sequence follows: TGCGCCAGCAGCCTGGATATATCTAACACTGAAGCTTTCTTT.